The 3 T cell receptor beta chains in this list originate from one sample, sequenced in a study of quantifying T cell responses using KT2 cells. At the level of the study: Reverse transcription used primers in the TCR alpha and beta constant regions.

Each cDNA got a UMI-containing oligo ligated at its 3' end. An equimolar mix of RC1.1 and RC1.2 primed the beta chain across TRBC1 and TRBC2. Each CDR3 protein is one row after TCRdb ran MiXCR on the UMI-ligation and nested PCR reads. Seen here are over 40,000 distinct CDR3 sequences, roughly 10% observed once, and the top ten hold roughly 10%. The sequenced sample consisted of PBMCs spiked with cells of the T cell clone KT2. These receptors all come from a human donor.

There are a few counts of this clonotype. The gene calls are TRBV4-1 and TRBJ2-6, with D perhaps TRBD1 (5 bases). The V gene lost 0 bases and the J gene lost 1 base, with 10 bases spanning the gap. Germline V gives CDR1 MGHRA, CDR2 YSYEKL. This CDR3 region has 17 residues. This CDR3 is CASSQDTGASGANVLTF. Here the CDR3 DNA reads TGCGCCAGCAGCCAAGATACAGGTGCGTCTGGGGCCAACGTCCTGACTTTC.

The genes are TRBV2 and TRBJ1-5; D ambiguous. V lost 1 base and J lost 4, with 2 bases in between. Germline CDR1 is SNHLY and CDR2 is FYNNEI. CDR3 length: 12 amino acids. The CDR3 DNA sequence: TGTGCCAGCAGTGAAGGTAATCAGCCCCAGCATTTT. As protein: CASSEGNQPQHF.

The genes are TRBV12-3 or TRBV12-4 and TRBJ2-5, with 9 nucleotides matching TRBD2. Unmatched junction bases numbered 6, after V lost 6 bases and J lost 13 bases. The length of the CDR3 is 11 residues. CDR3 in DNA: TGTGCCAGCAGCCTAGGGACTAGCCCGTACTTC. Translating gives CASSLGTSPYF.